Sequencing of this T cell receptor beta chain was carried out in a study of shared clonotypes between healthy human individuals. Some 27,000 T cell genomes, or roughly 180 ng DNA, went into the sorted-subset replicate PCRs. Using immunoSEQ multiplex PCR, the repertoire was profiled, and TCRdb retains in-frame clones only, with some absent. The sample shows approximately 2.4 million clones, roughly 95% of them seen only once. CD4+ cells yielded CD45RA+ naive and CD45RA-negative memory subsets. The sequenced material came from naive CD4+ T cells sorted from blood. Sample subset: CD45RA+ positively selected. The source of this sequence is a man aged 18 to 35 in good health.

CDR3 in amino acids: CASSLDLGSGNTIYF. The DNA for the CDR3 is TGTGCCAGCAGCTTAGATCTAGGGTCGGGAAACACCATATATTTT. V and J are TRBV11-2 and TRBJ1-3; D uncertain. V dropped 0 bases and J dropped 4 bases, with 10 bases sitting between them. The CDR3 contains 15 residues. Germline CDR1 is SGHAT and CDR2 is FQNNGV.